The clone carrying this T cell receptor beta chain was seen only a few times. V shed 5 bases, J shed 5 bases, and the junction held 8 bases outside the gene matches. This CDR3 has 14 amino acids. In germline, CDR1 is MNHEY, CDR2 SMNVEV (reference sequence). Sequencing was performed with immunoSEQ multiplex PCR; in TCRdb, only in-frame clones are kept and a portion is missing. Of millions of clones in the sample, 93% were seen once. CD45RO negativity and positive selection for CCR7 defined naive CD8 cells, a population that excluded terminally differentiated effector memory CD45RA+ cells. The data stem from a study of shared clonotypes between healthy human individuals.

This receptor was identified in a man aged 18 to 29 in good health. Some clones in this sample may be carry-over from other donors' samples. The sample comprised naive CD8+ T cells from PBMCs. The V and J genes are TRBV27 and TRBJ2-7, with TRBD2 matching 8 bases. This chain's CDR3 is CASSPVGLAHEQYF. DNA for the CDR3: TGTGCCAGCAGTCCGGTTGGACTAGCACACGAGCAGTACTTC.